The text below deals with one TCR beta chain. Its antigen is undetermined. This sample is part of a study of shared clonotypes between healthy human individuals. Study results and limitations: Represented genetic and exposure-history diversity was restricted by having few donors.

The V end lost 3 bases, the J end lost 6 bases, and 18 bases lay between the germline ends. The germline V gene encodes CDR1 SGDLS and CDR2 YYNGEE. The CDR3 extends over 16 amino acids. Produced via immunoSEQ multiplex PCR; TCRdb's table is partial and in-frame only. The data hold 2 million to 2.5 million clones, with roughly 93% observed a single time. The chain recombines TRBV9 with TRBJ2-2; D perhaps matches TRBD2 (6 bases). This TCR came from a man in his late teens or twenties in good health. Some clones in this sample may be carry-over from other donors' samples. Sequencing was carried out using naive CD4+ T cells from PBMCs. Subset specified: CD45RA+ positively selected. Written as DNA, the CDR3 is TGTGCCAGCAGCGCCCGTCTTTGGGGGGACGCCGGGGAGCTGTTTTTT. This translates into CASSARLWGDAGELFF.